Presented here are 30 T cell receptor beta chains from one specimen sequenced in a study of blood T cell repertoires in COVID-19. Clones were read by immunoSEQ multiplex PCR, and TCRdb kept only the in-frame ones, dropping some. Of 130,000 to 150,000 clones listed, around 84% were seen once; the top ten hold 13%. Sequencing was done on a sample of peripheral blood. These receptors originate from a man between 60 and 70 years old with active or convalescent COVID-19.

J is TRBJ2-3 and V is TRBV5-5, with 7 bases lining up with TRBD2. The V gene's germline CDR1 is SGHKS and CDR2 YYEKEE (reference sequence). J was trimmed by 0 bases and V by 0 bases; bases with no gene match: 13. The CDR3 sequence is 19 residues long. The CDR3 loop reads CASSLELARQKTSTDTQYF. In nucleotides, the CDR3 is TGTGCCAGCAGCTTGGAACTAGCGAGACAAAAGACTAGCACAGATACGCAGTATTTT.

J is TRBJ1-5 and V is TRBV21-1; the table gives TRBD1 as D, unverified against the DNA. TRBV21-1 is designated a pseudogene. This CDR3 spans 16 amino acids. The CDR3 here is CASSIRTGRDNQPQHF. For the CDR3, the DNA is TGTGCCAGCAGCATACGGACAGGGAGGGACAATCAGCCCCAGCATTTT.

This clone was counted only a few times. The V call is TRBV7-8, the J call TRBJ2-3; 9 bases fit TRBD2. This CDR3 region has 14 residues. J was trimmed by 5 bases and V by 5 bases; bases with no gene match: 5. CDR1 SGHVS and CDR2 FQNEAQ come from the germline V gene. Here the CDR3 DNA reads TGTGCCAGCAGCACTGGACTAGCGCGAGATACGCAGTATTTT. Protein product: CASSTGLARDTQYF.

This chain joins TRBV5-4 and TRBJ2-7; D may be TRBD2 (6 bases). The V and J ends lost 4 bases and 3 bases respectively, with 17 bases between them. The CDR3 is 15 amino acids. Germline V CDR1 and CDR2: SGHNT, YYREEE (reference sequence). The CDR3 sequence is CASSPSGAGSYEQYF. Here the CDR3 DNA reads TGTGCCAGCAGCCCCTCTGGGGCGGGAAGCTACGAGCAGTACTTC.

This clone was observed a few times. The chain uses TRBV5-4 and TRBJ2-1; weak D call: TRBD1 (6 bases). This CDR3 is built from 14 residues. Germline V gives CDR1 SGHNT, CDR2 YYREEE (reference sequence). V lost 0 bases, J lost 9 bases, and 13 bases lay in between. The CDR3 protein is CASSLAVARGEQFF. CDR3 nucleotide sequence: TGTGCCAGCAGCTTGGCTGTAGCCAGGGGTGAGCAGTTCTTC.

Here the CDR3 reads CASSAGQGRDEQFF. The CDR3 DNA follows: TGTGCCAGCAGCGCTGGACAGGGCAGGGATGAGCAGTTCTTC. The chain links TRBV9 to TRBJ2-1; TRBD1 agrees at 8 bases. The CDR3 covers 14 residues. With 3 bases clipped from V and 8 bases from J, the junction kept 7 bases outside the gene matches. Germline CDR1 reads SGDLS; CDR2 reads YYNGEE.

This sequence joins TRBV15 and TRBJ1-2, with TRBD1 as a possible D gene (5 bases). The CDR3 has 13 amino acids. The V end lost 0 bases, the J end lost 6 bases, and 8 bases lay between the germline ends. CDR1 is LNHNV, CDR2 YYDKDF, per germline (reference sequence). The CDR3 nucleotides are TGTGCCACCAGCAGAGATAAACAGGATGGCTACACCTTC. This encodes CATSRDKQDGYTF.

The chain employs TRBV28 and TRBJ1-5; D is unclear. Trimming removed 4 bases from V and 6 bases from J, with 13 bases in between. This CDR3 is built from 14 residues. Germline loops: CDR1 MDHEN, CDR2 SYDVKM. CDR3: CASSSNRDFQPQHF. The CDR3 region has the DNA TGTGCCAGCAGTTCAAATCGGGATTTTCAGCCCCAGCATTTT.

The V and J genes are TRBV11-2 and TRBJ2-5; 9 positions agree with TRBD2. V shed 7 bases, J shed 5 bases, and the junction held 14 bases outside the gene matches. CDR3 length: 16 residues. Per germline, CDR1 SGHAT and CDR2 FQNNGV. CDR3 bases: TGTGCCAGCAACTCGGGGGTAGCGGGAGTGGGGGAGACCCAGTACTTC. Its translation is CASNSGVAGVGETQYF.

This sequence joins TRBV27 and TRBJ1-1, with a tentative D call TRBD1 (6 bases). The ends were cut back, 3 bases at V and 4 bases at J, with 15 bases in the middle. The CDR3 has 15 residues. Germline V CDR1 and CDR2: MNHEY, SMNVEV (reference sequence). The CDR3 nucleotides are TGTGCCAGCAGTTTGCTACAGGGTCGGCGCACTGAAGCTTTCTTT. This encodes CASSLLQGRRTEAFF.

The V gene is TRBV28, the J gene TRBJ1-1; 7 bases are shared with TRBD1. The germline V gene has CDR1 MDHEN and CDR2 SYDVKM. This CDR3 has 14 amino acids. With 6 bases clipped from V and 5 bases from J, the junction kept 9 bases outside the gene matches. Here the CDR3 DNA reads TGTGCCAGCAGCCGCCAATTACAGGGGACTGAAGCTTTCTTT. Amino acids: CASSRQLQGTEAFF. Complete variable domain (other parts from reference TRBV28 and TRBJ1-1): DVKVTQSSRYLVKRTGEKVFLECVQDMDHENMFWYRQDPGLGLRLIYFSYDVKMKEKGDIPEGYSVSREKKERFSLILESASTNQTSMYLCASSRQLQGTEAFFGQGTRLTVV.

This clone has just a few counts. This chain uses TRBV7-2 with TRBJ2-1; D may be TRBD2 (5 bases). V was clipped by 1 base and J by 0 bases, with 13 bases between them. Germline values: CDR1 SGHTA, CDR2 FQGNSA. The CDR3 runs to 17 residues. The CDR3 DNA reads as TGTGCCAGCAGCTTAGATCGGGGAGCGAGCTCCTACAATGAGCAGTTCTTC. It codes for CASSLDRGASSYNEQFF. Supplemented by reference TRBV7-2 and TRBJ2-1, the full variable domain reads GAGVSQSPSNKVTEKGKDVELRCDPISGHTALYWYRQSLGQGLEFLIYFQGNSAPDKSGLPSDRFSAERTGGSVSTLTIQRTQQEDSAVYLCASSLDRGASSYNEQFFGPGTRLTVL.

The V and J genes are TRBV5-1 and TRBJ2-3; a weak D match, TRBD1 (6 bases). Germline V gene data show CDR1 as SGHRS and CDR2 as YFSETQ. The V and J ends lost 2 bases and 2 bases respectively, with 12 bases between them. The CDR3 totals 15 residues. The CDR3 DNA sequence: TGCGCCAGCAGCTTAAGGGGGAGCCACACAGATACGCAGTATTTT. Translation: CASSLRGSHTDTQYF.

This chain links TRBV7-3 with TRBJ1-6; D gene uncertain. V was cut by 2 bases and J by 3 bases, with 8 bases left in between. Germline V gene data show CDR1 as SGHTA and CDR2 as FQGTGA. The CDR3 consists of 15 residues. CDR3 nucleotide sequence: TGTGCCAGCAGCTTACGCGGGAACTATAATTCACCCCTCCACTTT. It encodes CASSLRGNYNSPLHF.

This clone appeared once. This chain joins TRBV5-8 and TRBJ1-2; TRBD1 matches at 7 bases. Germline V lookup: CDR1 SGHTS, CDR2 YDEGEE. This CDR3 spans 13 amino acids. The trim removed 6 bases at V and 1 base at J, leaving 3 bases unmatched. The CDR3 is CASNRGGNYGYTF. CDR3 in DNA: TGTGCCAGCAACAGGGGAGGTAACTATGGCTACACCTTC.

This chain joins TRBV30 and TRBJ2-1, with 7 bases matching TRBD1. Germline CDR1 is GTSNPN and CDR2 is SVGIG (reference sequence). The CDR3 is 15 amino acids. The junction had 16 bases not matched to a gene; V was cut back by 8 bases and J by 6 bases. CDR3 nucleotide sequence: TGTGCCGCGAGCAGAGGGGACAGTCAGTTCAATGAGCAGTTCTTC. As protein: CAASRGDSQFNEQFF.

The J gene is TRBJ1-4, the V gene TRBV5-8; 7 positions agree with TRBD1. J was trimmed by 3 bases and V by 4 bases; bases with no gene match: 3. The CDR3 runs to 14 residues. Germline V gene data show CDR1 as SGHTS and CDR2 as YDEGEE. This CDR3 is CASSPTGANEKLFF. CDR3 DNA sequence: TGTGCCAGCAGCCCCACAGGGGCTAATGAAAAACTGTTTTTT.

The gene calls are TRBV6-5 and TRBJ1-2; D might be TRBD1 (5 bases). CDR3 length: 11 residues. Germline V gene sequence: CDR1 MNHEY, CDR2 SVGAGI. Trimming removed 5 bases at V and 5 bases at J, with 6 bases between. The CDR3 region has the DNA TGTGCCAGCAGTCCAGGGTATGGCTACACCTTC. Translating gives CASSPGYGYTF.

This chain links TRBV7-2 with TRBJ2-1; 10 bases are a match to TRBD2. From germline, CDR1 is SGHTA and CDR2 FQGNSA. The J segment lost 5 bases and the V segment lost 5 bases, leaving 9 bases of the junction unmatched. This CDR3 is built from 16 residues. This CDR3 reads CASSPRTSGANNEQFF. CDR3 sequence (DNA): TGTGCCAGCAGCCCTCGCACTAGCGGGGCAAACAATGAGCAGTTCTTC.

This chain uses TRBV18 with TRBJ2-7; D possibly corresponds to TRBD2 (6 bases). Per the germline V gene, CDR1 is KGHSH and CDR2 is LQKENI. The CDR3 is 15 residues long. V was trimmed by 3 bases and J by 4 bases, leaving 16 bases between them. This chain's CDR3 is CASSPAIGGVYEQYF. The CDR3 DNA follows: TGTGCCAGCTCACCTGCAATCGGGGGTGTTTACGAGCAGTACTTC.

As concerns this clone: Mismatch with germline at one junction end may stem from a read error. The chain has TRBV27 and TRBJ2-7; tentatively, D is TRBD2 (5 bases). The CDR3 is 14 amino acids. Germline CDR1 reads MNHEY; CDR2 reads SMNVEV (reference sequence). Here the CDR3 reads CASSLGAGSYEQYF. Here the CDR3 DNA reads TGTGCCAGCAGTTTGGGCGCGGGCTCCTACGAGCAATACTTC.

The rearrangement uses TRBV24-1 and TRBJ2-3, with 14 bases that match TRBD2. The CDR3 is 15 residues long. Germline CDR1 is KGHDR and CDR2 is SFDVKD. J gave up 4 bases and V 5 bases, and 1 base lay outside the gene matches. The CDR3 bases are TGTGCCACCAGTGGGGGACTAGCGGGAGCAGATACGCAGTATTTT. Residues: CATSGGLAGADTQYF.

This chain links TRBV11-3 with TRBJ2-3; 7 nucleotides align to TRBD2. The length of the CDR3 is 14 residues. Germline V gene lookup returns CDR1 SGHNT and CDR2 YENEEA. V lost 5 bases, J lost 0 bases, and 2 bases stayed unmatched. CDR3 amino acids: CASSSGASTDTQYF. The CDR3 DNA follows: TGTGCCAGCAGCAGCGGGGCTAGCACAGATACGCAGTATTTT.

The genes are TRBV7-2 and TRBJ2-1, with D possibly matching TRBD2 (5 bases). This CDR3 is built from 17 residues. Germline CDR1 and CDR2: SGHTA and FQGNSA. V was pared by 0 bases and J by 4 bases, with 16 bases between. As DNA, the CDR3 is TGTGCCAGCAGCTTAGCGCGCGAGGGAGCTAGATACAATGAGCAGTTCTTC. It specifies CASSLAREGARYNEQFF.

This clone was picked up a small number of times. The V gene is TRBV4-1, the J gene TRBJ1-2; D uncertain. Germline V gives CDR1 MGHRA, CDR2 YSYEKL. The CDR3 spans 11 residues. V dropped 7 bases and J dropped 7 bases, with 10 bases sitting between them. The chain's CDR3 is CASNNGVGYTF. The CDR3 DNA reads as TGCGCCAGCAACAACGGGGTTGGCTACACCTTC.

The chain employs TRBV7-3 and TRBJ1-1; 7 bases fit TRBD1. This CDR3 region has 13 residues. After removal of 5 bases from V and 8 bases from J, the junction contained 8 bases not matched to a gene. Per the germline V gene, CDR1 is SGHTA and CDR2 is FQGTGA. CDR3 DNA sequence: TGTGCCAGCAGCCTAGGAGGGGGCAAAGAAGCTTTCTTT. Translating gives CASSLGGGKEAFF.

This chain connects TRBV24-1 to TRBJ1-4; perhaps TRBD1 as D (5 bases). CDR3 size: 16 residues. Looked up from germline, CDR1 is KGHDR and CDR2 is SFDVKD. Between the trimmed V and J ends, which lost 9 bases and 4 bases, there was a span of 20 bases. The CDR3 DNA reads TGTGCCACCCTCTTAAGGTTTTGTGGACATAATGAAAAACTGTTTTTT. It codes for CATLLRFCGHNEKLFF.

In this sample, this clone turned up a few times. Written as DNA, the CDR3 is TGTGCCAGTGGACTTAGCAATCAGCCCCAGCATTTT. Translated: CASGLSNQPQHF. The gene calls are TRBV19 and TRBJ1-5, with D unclear. Germline V gene data show CDR1 as LNHDA and CDR2 as SQIVND (reference sequence). V gave up 8 bases and J gave up 0 bases, with 5 bases separating them. The CDR3 spans 12 residues.

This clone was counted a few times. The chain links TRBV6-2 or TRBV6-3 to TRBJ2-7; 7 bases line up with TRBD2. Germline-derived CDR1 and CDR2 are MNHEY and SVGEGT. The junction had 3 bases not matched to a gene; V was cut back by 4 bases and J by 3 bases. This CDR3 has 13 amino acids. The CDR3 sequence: CASSWGLYYEQYF. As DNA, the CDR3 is TGTGCCAGCAGTTGGGGACTATACTACGAGCAGTACTTC.

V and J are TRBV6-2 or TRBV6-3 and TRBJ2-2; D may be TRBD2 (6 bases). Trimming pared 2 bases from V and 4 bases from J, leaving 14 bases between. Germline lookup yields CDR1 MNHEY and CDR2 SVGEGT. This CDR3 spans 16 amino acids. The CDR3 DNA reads TGTGCCAGCAGTTACGGTTCGGGAGCTGGCACCGGGGAGCTGTTTTTT. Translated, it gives CASSYGSGAGTGELFF.